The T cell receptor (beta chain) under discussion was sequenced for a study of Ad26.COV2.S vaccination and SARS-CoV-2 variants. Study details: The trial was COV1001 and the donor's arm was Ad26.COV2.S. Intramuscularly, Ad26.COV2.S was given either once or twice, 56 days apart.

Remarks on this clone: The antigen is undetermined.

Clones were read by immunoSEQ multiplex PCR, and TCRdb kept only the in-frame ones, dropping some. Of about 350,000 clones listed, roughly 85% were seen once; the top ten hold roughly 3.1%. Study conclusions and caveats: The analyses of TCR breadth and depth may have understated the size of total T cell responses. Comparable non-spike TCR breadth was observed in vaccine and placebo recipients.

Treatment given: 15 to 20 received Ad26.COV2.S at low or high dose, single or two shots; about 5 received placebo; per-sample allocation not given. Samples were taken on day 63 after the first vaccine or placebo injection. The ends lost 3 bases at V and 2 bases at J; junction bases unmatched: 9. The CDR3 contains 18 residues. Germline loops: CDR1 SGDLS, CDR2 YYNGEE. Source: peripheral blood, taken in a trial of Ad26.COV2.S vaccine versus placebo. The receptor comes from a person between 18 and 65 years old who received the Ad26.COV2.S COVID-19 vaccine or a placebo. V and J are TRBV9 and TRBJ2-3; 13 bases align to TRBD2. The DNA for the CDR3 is TGTGCCAGCAGCGCGGCCCGACTAGCGGGGGGAGTCACAGATACGCAGTATTTT. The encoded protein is CASSAARLAGGVTDTQYF.